These 8 T cell receptor beta chains were sequenced from one sample in a study of a mutant IDH1 vaccine in newly diagnosed glioma. Which antigens these TCRs recognize remains unknown. Time point defined: week 5, during vaccination. Every vaccine dose comprised 300 ug of mutant IDH1 20-mer peptide plus topical imiquimod. Profiled with immunoSEQ multiplex PCR; TCRdb holds only in-frame clones, not every one. The table has tens of thousands of clones, 80% to 90% seen once; the top ten hold over 1.5%. Sequences were derived from PBMCs, sampled from a glioma patient whose treatment included an IDH1 peptide vaccine. The source is a man aged 40-50 years with glioma.

V and J are TRBV18 and TRBJ2-7; tentative D call: TRBD1 (7 bases). The CDR3 contains 13 residues. Germline V gives CDR1 KGHSH, CDR2 LQKENI. V lost 5 bases, J lost 9 bases, and 17 bases lay in between. The CDR3 region is CASSASQGEAQYF. CDR3 DNA sequence: TGTGCCAGCTCAGCGTCGCAGGGGGAGGCGCAGTACTTC.

This chain links TRBV27 with TRBJ2-3; TRBD1 aligns across 9 bases. Germline V gives CDR1 MNHEY, CDR2 SMNVEV (reference sequence). This CDR3 is 14 amino acids long. V lost 4 bases to trimming and J lost 6 bases; unmatched junction nucleotides: 5. As DNA, the CDR3 is TGTGCCAGCAGTTACCGGGACAGGGTTGATACGCAGTATTTT. Its translation: CASSYRDRVDTQYF.

The chain uses TRBV7-9 and TRBJ1-1; a weak D match, TRBD1 (5 bases). The ends were cut back, 1 base at V and 0 bases at J, with 9 bases in the middle. The CDR3 contains 15 residues. Germline V CDR1 and CDR2: SEHNR, FQNEAQ (reference sequence). The CDR3 reads CASSLVGALNTEAFF. Written as DNA, the CDR3 is TGTGCCAGCAGCTTAGTTGGGGCGCTGAACACTGAAGCTTTCTTT. Full variable domain (missing parts from reference TRBV7-9 and TRBJ1-1): DTGVSQNPRHKITKRGQNVTFRCDPISEHNRLYWYRQTLGQGPEFLTYFQNEAQLEKSRLLSDRFSAERPKGSFSTLEIQRTEQGDSAMYLCASSLVGALNTEAFFGQGTRLTVV.

The chain joins TRBV2 to TRBJ2-5; the D is unclear. The V gene lost 10 bases and the J gene lost 5 bases, with 14 bases spanning the gap. Germline V CDR1 and CDR2: SNHLY, FYNNEI. This CDR3 has 12 residues. In nucleotides, the CDR3 is TGTGCCACCGCGTTTCTGCAGGAGACCCAGTACTTC. Translating gives CATAFLQETQYF.

This clone was observed once. The rearrangement joins TRBV5-6 to TRBJ2-1; D gene ambiguous. Germline CDR1 SGHDT, CDR2 YYEEEE. Trimming cost V 0 bases and J 13 bases, with 26 bases left between them. The CDR3 covers 17 residues. The DNA for the CDR3 is TGTGCCAGCAGCTTGGCCTGGGGTGGGGTCTACAACGGGCCCCAGTTCTTC. This translates into CASSLAWGGVYNGPQFF.

The chain combines TRBV7-9 with TRBJ2-3; D is perhaps TRBD1 (5 bases). The CDR3 is 15 residues long. Germline CDR1 SEHNR, CDR2 FQNEAQ (reference sequence). With 2 bases removed from V and 3 bases from J, the gap between germline ends came to 12 bases. The CDR3 DNA is TGTGCCAGCAGCTTATTTTCAGGGCTAACAGATACGCAGTATTTT. Translating it yields CASSLFSGLTDTQYF.

This sequence joins TRBV2 and TRBJ2-7; TRBD2 agrees at 7 bases. J lost 0 bases, V lost 10 bases, and 12 bases had no gene match. The germline gives CDR1 SNHLY, CDR2 FYNNEI. CDR3 length equals 15 residues. The CDR3 nucleotides read TGTGCCACCACCAATAAGGCTAGCGGCTCCTACGAGCAGTACTTC. It is translated as CATTNKASGSYEQYF. The whole variable domain, filled in from reference TRBV2 and TRBJ2-7, reads EPEVTQTPSHQVTQMGQEVILRCVPISNHLYFYWYRQILGQKVEFLVSFYNNEISEKSEIFDDQFSVERPDGSNFTLKIRSTKLEDSAMYFCATTNKASGSYEQYFGPGTRLTVT.

The rearrangement links TRBV7-9 to TRBJ2-7, with 7 bases identical to TRBD1. The CDR3 loop spans 14 amino acids. Germline V CDR1 and CDR2: SEHNR, FQNEAQ (reference sequence). V lost 3 bases and J lost 6; bases outside the gene matches: 8. For the CDR3, the DNA is TGTGCCAGCAGCTTCTCAGGGGGACGGTCCGAGCAGTACTTC. Its protein is CASSFSGGRSEQYF. The variable domain in full, with the rest retrieved from reference TRBV7-9 and TRBJ2-7, is DTGVSQNPRHKITKRGQNVTFRCDPISEHNRLYWYRQTLGQGPEFLTYFQNEAQLEKSRLLSDRFSAERPKGSFSTLEIQRTEQGDSAMYLCASSFSGGRSEQYFGPGTRLTVT.